The 25 T cell receptor beta chains below were found in one sample sequenced in a study of T-cell memory formation after mild COVID-19. MiXCR was run by TCRdb on the 5' RACE reads, yielding one entry per CDR3 protein. In the table there are 90,000 to 130,000 distinct CDR3 sequences, around 17% of which are singletons. The sequencing sample was made of PBMCs or a T cell subset sorted from them (not recorded which). The source of these receptors is a young man who had mild COVID-19 (a few samples of this study predate the infection). Cell type and time point are not known.

The rearrangement links TRBV18 to TRBJ2-6; TRBD1 agrees at 7 bases. The CDR3 is made up of 19 amino acids. V lost 5 bases to trimming and J lost 0 bases; unmatched junction nucleotides: 13. CDR1 and CDR2 (germline): KGHSH, LQKENI. As DNA, the CDR3 is TGTGCCAGCTCATCGCGCAACCAGGGGGAAGGCTCTGGGGCCAACGTCCTGACTTTC. As protein: CASSSRNQGEGSGANVLTF.

The chain uses TRBV4-1 and TRBJ2-5; 10 nucleotides match TRBD1. The CDR3 is 21 residues long. Looked up from germline, CDR1 is MGHRA and CDR2 is YSYEKL. V gave up 5 bases and J gave up 5 bases; unmatched junction bases: 26. CDR3: CASSKKAGTGVAWTPQETQYF. DNA of the CDR3: TGCGCCAGCAGCAAAAAGGCGGGGACAGGGGTCGCGTGGACCCCTCAGGAGACCCAGTACTTC.

This clonotype turned up a few times. The genes are TRBV6-4 and TRBJ2-2, with no clear D. The germline gives CDR1 MRHNA, CDR2 SNTAGT. Trimming pared 4 bases from V and 1 base from J, leaving 7 bases between. This CDR3 is built from 14 residues. CDR3 DNA: TGTGCCAGCAGTGGGCAGTTGAACACCGGGGAGCTGTTTTTT. Its protein is CASSGQLNTGELFF.

This clonotype has ten or more counts. The chain has TRBV20-1 and TRBJ2-5, with 11 bases that match TRBD2. The CDR3 consists of 13 residues. V dropped 5 bases and J dropped 2; count of bases not matched to a gene: 1. Germline V gene sequence: CDR1 DFQATT, CDR2 SNEGSKA (reference sequence). The CDR3 DNA reads as TGCAGTGCTCCTAGCGGGGGGCAAGAGACCCAGTACTTC. Translating gives CSAPSGGQETQYF.

The CDR3 spells CASSPGHTAGTGELFF. DNA of the CDR3: TGCGCCAGCAGCCCAGGACACACGGCGGGCACCGGGGAGCTGTTTTTT. This sequence joins TRBV5-1 and TRBJ2-2; possibly TRBD1 or TRBD2 for D (5 bases each). The V end lost 4 bases, the J end lost 4 bases, and 17 bases lay between the germline ends. Germline assignment: CDR1 SGHRS and CDR2 YFSETQ. This CDR3 region has 16 residues.

Only one count was recorded for this clonotype. V and J are TRBV5-1 and TRBJ1-4; D is unclear. Germline values: CDR1 SGHRS, CDR2 YFSETQ. Trimming shortened V by 6 bases and J by 6 bases, and 15 bases separated the two germline ends. This CDR3 is 14 amino acids long. The CDR3 DNA reads as TGCGCCAGCACAGACGAGATTTACGATGAAAAACTGTTTTTT. Its protein product is CASTDEIYDEKLFF.

The chain carries TRBV30 and TRBJ2-7, with 7 bases lining up with TRBD2. Germline assignment: CDR1 GTSNPN and CDR2 SVGIG (reference sequence). The V and J ends lost 2 bases and 6 bases, in that order; junction bases with no gene match: 4. This CDR3 has 12 amino acids. CDR3 residues: CAWSSPGGEQYF. CDR3 nucleotide sequence: TGTGCCTGGAGTTCCCCGGGGGGCGAGCAGTACTTC.

V is TRBV5-5 and J is TRBJ2-7; D gene ambiguous. Germline V gives CDR1 SGHKS, CDR2 YYEKEE (reference sequence). The CDR3 runs 14 residues. The ends were cut back, 3 bases at V and 6 bases at J, with 16 bases in the middle. This CDR3 reads CASSSLKGPGEQYF. Written as DNA, the CDR3 is TGTGCCAGCAGCTCTCTCAAGGGTCCCGGCGAGCAGTACTTC.

A few counts support this clonotype. The V and J genes are TRBV5-1 and TRBJ2-7; the D gene is possibly TRBD1 (6 bases). The CDR3 totals 15 residues. V was pared by 2 bases and J by 0 bases, with 12 bases between. Germline V lookup: CDR1 SGHRS, CDR2 YFSETQ. Here the CDR3 reads CASSFRGTSSYEQYF. CDR3 coding DNA: TGCGCCAGCAGCTTCAGGGGCACGAGCTCCTACGAGCAGTACTTC.

This clonotype was seen at least ten times. The CDR3 region has the DNA TGCAGTGCTAGAGTATTAGCGGGGGCCTTCAACTCCTACGAGCAGTACTTC. Translation gives CSARVLAGAFNSYEQYF. The rearrangement links TRBV20-1 to TRBJ2-7; 9 bases are a match to TRBD2. The CDR3 length is 17 residues. Germline V gives CDR1 DFQATT, CDR2 SNEGSKA (reference sequence). Germline trimming cut 1 base from V and 0 bases from J; bases unmatched to any gene: 10.

This clonotype was recorded a few times. The chain links TRBV6-5 to TRBJ2-7; 8 bases agree with TRBD1. Per germline, CDR1 MNHEY and CDR2 SVGAGI. The CDR3 contains 16 residues. Trimming took 5 bases from V and 2 from J; bases not matched to a gene: 11. The CDR3 region has the DNA TGTGCCAGCAGTAACCTCGACAGGGGAGCTACCTACGAGCAGTACTTC. This encodes CASSNLDRGATYEQYF.

The genes are TRBV7-9 and TRBJ1-6; D remains ambiguous. The germline V gene encodes CDR1 SEHNR and CDR2 FQNEAQ (reference sequence). The CDR3 totals 13 residues. V gave up 4 bases and J gave up 8 bases, with 9 bases separating them. Written as DNA, the CDR3 is TGTGCCAGCAGCTCGAACAGCGATTCACCCCTCCACTTT. It is translated as CASSSNSDSPLHF.

This clonotype was observed a handful of times. This chain connects TRBV7-2 to TRBJ1-5; D not resolved. This CDR3 comprises 13 residues. Trimming removed 3 bases from V and 6 bases from J, with 9 bases in between. CDR1 is SGHTA and CDR2 is FQGNSA in the germline V gene. DNA for the CDR3: TGTGCCAGCAGCTTGGGAATTGGTCAGCCCCAGCATTTT. Translated, it gives CASSLGIGQPQHF.

This clonotype has just a few counts. The V and J genes are TRBV7-2 and TRBJ1-1, with D uncertain. CDR1 and CDR2 (germline): SGHTA, FQGNSA. The length of the CDR3 is 15 residues. V was pared by 3 bases and J by 1 base, with 12 bases between. CDR3 nucleotides: TGTGCCAGCAGCTTCCGAGGACCGACGAACACTGAAGCTTTCTTT. Amino acid sequence: CASSFRGPTNTEAFF.

This rearrangement joins TRBV18 to TRBJ1-5, with 9 bases matching TRBD1. V was pared by 6 bases and J by 7 bases, with 10 bases of the junction left unmatched. CDR1 is KGHSH, CDR2 LQKENI, per germline. CDR3 size: 15 residues. The CDR3, as DNA: TGTGCCAGCTCGGCGGGGACAGGGATTGGACAGCCCCAGCATTTT. Translating it yields CASSAGTGIGQPQHF.

The chain carries TRBV2 and TRBJ2-3; 9 bases line up with TRBD1. V dropped 8 bases and J dropped 6; count of bases not matched to a gene: 6. The CDR3 is 13 amino acids. In germline, CDR1 is SNHLY, CDR2 FYNNEI. For the CDR3, the DNA is TGTGCCAGCGGGGGGACAGGGAGGGATACGCAGTATTTT. As protein: CASGGTGRDTQYF.

The chain is built from TRBV12-3 or TRBV12-4 and TRBJ2-5; possibly TRBD1 for D (6 bases). The V and J ends lost 3 bases and 5 bases respectively, with 7 bases between them. This CDR3 has 12 residues. CDR3 DNA sequence: TGTGCCAGCAGTTTTCAGGGGGAGACCCAGTACTTC. This encodes CASSFQGETQYF.

The chain carries TRBV9 and TRBJ2-5, with D uncertain. This CDR3 is 18 amino acids long. CDR1 is SGDLS and CDR2 is YYNGEE in the germline V gene. Between the trimmed V and J ends, which lost 0 bases and 2 bases, there was a span of 20 bases. The CDR3 DNA follows: TGTGCCAGCAGCGTAGGAACGCGGCCAACCCCCCCACAAGAGACCCAGTACTTC. Translated, it gives CASSVGTRPTPPQETQYF. Drawing the rest from reference TRBV9 and TRBJ2-5, the complete variable domain is DSGVTQTPKHLITATGQRVTLRCSPRSGDLSVYWYQQSLDQGLQFLIQYYNGEERAKGNILERFSAQQFPDLHSELNLSSLELGDSALYFCASSVGTRPTPPQETQYFGPGTRLLVL.

This clonotype was found a few times. This chain links TRBV18 with TRBJ2-2; no firm D call. The CDR3 consists of 14 residues. V was cut by 3 bases and J by 4 bases, with 9 bases left in between. Germline-derived CDR1 and CDR2 are KGHSH and LQKENI. CDR3 amino acids: CASSPFSGTGELFF. DNA of the CDR3: TGTGCCAGCTCACCTTTTAGTGGCACCGGGGAGCTGTTTTTT.

The gene calls are TRBV29-1 and TRBJ1-1; 9 bases fit TRBD1. The ends lost 7 bases at V and 6 bases at J; junction bases unmatched: 21. This CDR3 region has 17 residues. Germline-derived CDR1 and CDR2 are SQVTM and ANQGSEA. This CDR3 is CSASLLPGQGLRAEAFF. The CDR3 nucleotides read TGCAGCGCCTCATTATTACCGGGACAGGGTTTAAGGGCTGAAGCTTTCTTT.

The table lists this clonotype with many counts. The chain is built from TRBV7-8 and TRBJ2-3; 10 nucleotides line up with TRBD1. The length of the CDR3 is 14 residues. Germline loops: CDR1 SGHVS, CDR2 FQNEAQ. V was clipped by 4 bases and J by 6 bases; unmatched bases: 4. The CDR3 loop reads CASSSGTGADTQYF. The CDR3 nucleotides read TGTGCCAGCAGCTCCGGGACAGGGGCCGATACGCAGTATTTT.

This clonotype appeared a few times. This rearrangement joins TRBV12-3 or TRBV12-4 to TRBJ2-7; unclear D gene. The ends were cut back, 4 bases at V and 11 bases at J, with 12 bases in the middle. The length of the CDR3 is 11 residues. The CDR3 is CASSSYGVEYF. CDR3 sequence (DNA): TGTGCCAGCAGTTCATACGGAGTTGAGTACTTC.

This clonotype was picked up a small number of times. CDR3 sequence: CASSLLSLAPQETQYF. The CDR3 DNA sequence: TGCGCCAGCAGCCTCCTCTCTCTAGCGCCACAAGAGACCCAGTACTTC. The genes are TRBV5-1 and TRBJ2-5, with a tentative D call TRBD2 (6 bases). Trimming removed 4 bases at V and 2 bases at J, with 18 bases between. There are 16 residues in the CDR3. Germline CDR1 SGHRS, CDR2 YFSETQ.

The table lists this clonotype with a few counts. V gene TRBV9 combines with J gene TRBJ2-3; 11 positions match TRBD1. Per germline, CDR1 SGDLS and CDR2 YYNGEE. The V segment lost 3 bases and the J segment 2 bases; nucleotides outside the gene matches: 2. This CDR3 contains 15 residues. CDR3 DNA: TGTGCCAGCAGCGGGACAGGGGGCCACACAGATACGCAGTATTTT. It specifies CASSGTGGHTDTQYF.

This clonotype was seen a handful of times. The rearrangement links TRBV24-1 to TRBJ2-1; a weak D match, TRBD2 (6 bases). The CDR3 sequence is 14 residues long. CDR1 KGHDR and CDR2 SFDVKD come from the germline V gene. Trimming shortened V by 4 bases and J by 10 bases, and 16 bases separated the two germline ends. The CDR3 here is CATSDHQAGGEQFF. CDR3 nucleotides: TGTGCCACCAGTGACCACCAAGCGGGTGGGGAGCAGTTCTTC.